The 17 T cell receptor beta chains in this list originate from one sample, sequenced in a study of tumor-infiltrating lymphocytes in primary liver carcinoma (dated by TCRdb to about 2017). Blood RNA was extracted from unsorted whole blood using TRIzol reagent, and germline DNA was obtained with the DNeasy Blood & Tissue kit. The sample was run on an Illumina HiSeq 2500. A constant-region primer and ProtoScript II reverse transcriptase were used to reverse-transcribe TCRbeta-specific cDNA from approximately 550 ng total RNA. TCRbeta libraries were built with three nested multiplex PCR rounds, a slightly modified ARM-PCR procedure. Each of the first two PCR rounds ran for 9 to 10 cycles using multiplex TRBV1-TRBV30 forward primers together with a Cbeta reverse primer. TCRdb reprocessing: public reads trimmed at Q25 with fastp, clones called with MiXCR, in-frame beta chains kept. Duplicate CDR3 protein sequences are folded into a single record with the most common DNA and genes. For this sample there are fewer than 350,000 distinct CDR3 sequences; 65% appear just once. Roughly 6% of the sample belongs to the ten largest clones.

The sample consisted of peripheral blood. These receptors came from a man aged 40-50 years with primary liver carcinoma and hepatitis B virus infection.

Comments on this clonotype: The conserved phenylalanine or tryptophan normally closing the CDR3 is absent here, so this likely arose from a read error. The rearrangement joins TRBV5-4 to TRBJ1-1, with 8 bases fitting TRBD1. Looked up from germline, CDR1 is SGHNT and CDR2 is YYREEE (reference sequence). The CDR3 totals 14 residues. The V segment lost 1 base and the J segment 11 bases; nucleotides outside the gene matches: 10. This CDR3 reads CASSLITGQGAAFS. The CDR3 nucleotides are TGTGCCAGCAGCTTGATTACTGGACAGGGCGCTGCTTTCTCT.

In regard to this clonotype: At one boundary the junction diverges from the germline segment, which might be a read error. V gene TRBV11-2 combines with J gene TRBJ2-1; D is perhaps TRBD2 (6 bases). CDR3 length: 15 residues. Per germline, CDR1 SGHAT and CDR2 FQNNGV. The CDR3 nucleotides read TGTGCCAGCAACTTAAGCGGCAGGAGGGCCGGTGAGCAGTTCTTC. Residues: CASNLSGRRAGEQFF.

The chain links TRBV4-2 to TRBJ2-1, with D possibly matching TRBD1 (5 bases). The CDR3 runs 14 residues. From germline, CDR1 is LGHNA and CDR2 YNFKEQ. V was pared by 4 bases and J by 4 bases, with 11 bases between. CDR3 in amino acids: CASSLGHSYNEQFF. The CDR3 bases are TGTGCCAGCAGCCTAGGACACAGTTACAATGAGCAGTTCTTC.

As concerns this clonotype: This may stem from a read error, because a much larger clone lies one nucleotide away. The rearrangement links TRBV5-6 to TRBJ2-5; D remains unclear. Trimming shortened V by 4 bases and J by 4 bases, and 5 bases separated the two germline ends. Germline lookup yields CDR1 SGHDT and CDR2 YYEEEE. The CDR3 is 11 amino acids. The CDR3 DNA sequence: TGTGCCAGCAGCATGTCAGAGACCCAGTACTTC. Translated: CASSMSETQYF.

This clonotype was seen more than once but under ten times. V gene TRBV5-1 combines with J gene TRBJ2-5, with TRBD2 identical over 9 bases. The CDR3 consists of 16 residues. The V segment lost 0 bases and the J segment 4 bases; nucleotides outside the gene matches: 7. Germline lookup yields CDR1 SGHRS and CDR2 YFSETQ. The CDR3 nucleotides read TGCGCCAGCAGCTTGGAAGCTAGCGGGGTGGGAGAGACCCAGTACTTC. The encoded protein is CASSLEASGVGETQYF.

A remark on this clonotype: The final CDR3 position lacks the conserved phenylalanine or tryptophan, pointing to a likely read error. Because the CDR3's place on the DNA is in doubt, the DNA is left out and the CDR3 is given as listed by TCRdb. This sequence joins TRBV11-2 and TRBJ2-1; the table's D call, TRBD2, has no DNA check behind it. Including both end residues, the CDR3 is 13 amino acids long. Germline V lookup: CDR1 SGHAT, CDR2 FQNNGV. This CDR3 reads CASSLPGPNERFS.

The chain couples TRBV11-2 to TRBJ1-3, with 7 bases matching TRBD1. J was trimmed by 7 bases and V by 4 bases; bases with no gene match: 7. This CDR3 is built from 14 residues. CDR1 and CDR2 (germline): SGHAT, FQNNGV. Here the CDR3 reads CASSSRGIGNTIYF. CDR3 nucleotide sequence: TGTGCCAGCAGCTCCAGGGGGATTGGTAACACCATATATTTT.

This clonotype was recorded many times. This chain connects TRBV4-1 to TRBJ2-3; 7 positions match TRBD1. This CDR3 comprises 15 residues. Losses at the gene ends were 4 bases for V and 1 base for J; bases not matched to a gene: 5. From germline, CDR1 is MGHRA and CDR2 YSYEKL. This chain's CDR3 is CASSPYRGGTDTQYF. CDR3 nucleotides: TGCGCCAGCAGCCCCTACAGGGGCGGCACAGATACGCAGTATTTT.

To note about this clonotype: It is likely a read error, because the conserved phenylalanine at the end of the CDR3 is missing. It is unclear where the CDR3 begins or ends on the DNA, so no DNA is shown, and the CDR3 is as TCRdb lists it. The V call is TRBV11-2, the J call TRBJ2-7; TRBD1 is the table's D call and was not checked against the DNA. Germline assignment: CDR1 SGHAT and CDR2 FQNNGV. The CDR3 is 15 amino acids long, termini counted. CDR3 amino acids: CASNLESGISGERYI.

As concerns this clonotype: A much larger clone sits a single nucleotide away, making a read error possible. V and J are TRBV6-5 and TRBJ2-4; 7 bases align to TRBD2. V lost 5 bases and J lost 2; bases outside the gene matches: 9. Germline V gives CDR1 MNHEY, CDR2 SVGAGI. The CDR3 extends over 16 amino acids. In nucleotides, the CDR3 is TGTGCCAGCAGTACGGAGCGGGGCACCCCCAAAAACATTCAGTACTTC. It is translated as CASSTERGTPKNIQYF.

The chain combines TRBV6-6 with TRBJ1-1; no reliable D call. V gave up 7 bases and J gave up 1 base, with 10 bases separating them. Germline CDR1 and CDR2: MNHNY and SVGAGI (reference sequence). This CDR3 contains 13 residues. The CDR3 DNA follows: TGTGCCAGCATTCGGAGGGAGAACACTGAAGCTTTCTTT. Encoded protein: CASIRRENTEAFF.

This clonotype was seen more than once but under ten times. A much bigger clone sits one base away, suggesting this may be a read error. The chain recombines TRBV29-1 with TRBJ2-3; 14 nucleotides line up with TRBD2. The V and J ends lost 1 base and 3 bases, in that order; junction bases with no gene match: 3. The CDR3 contains 16 residues. The germline gives CDR1 SQVTM, CDR2 ANQGSEA. This CDR3 is CSVEGTSGRKTDTQYF. For the CDR3, the DNA is TGCAGCGTTGAAGGGACTAGCGGGAGGAAGACAGATACGCAGTATTTT.

Regarding this clonotype: One junction end disagrees with the germline gene, perhaps due to a read error. The chain links TRBV11-1 to TRBJ1-1, with D unresolved. Germline lookup yields CDR1 SGHAT and CDR2 FQDESV (reference sequence). This CDR3 spans 12 amino acids. The CDR3 coding sequence is TGTGCCAGGAGCTTTTTGGGTACTGAAGCTTTCTTT. It specifies CARSFLGTEAFF. Based on the CDR3 plus reference TRBV11-1 and TRBJ1-1, the full variable domain is EAEVAQSPRYKITEKSQAVAFWCDPISGHATLYWYRQILGQGPELLVQFQDESVVDDSQLPKDRFSAERLKGVDSTLKIQPAELGDSAMYLCARSFLGTEAFFGQGTRLTVV.

Turning to this clonotype: A much larger clone differs from this one at a single base, so this may be a read error. The chain is built from TRBV10-2 and TRBJ2-3, with 7 bases fitting TRBD2. Germline V gene sequence: CDR1 WSHSY, CDR2 SAAADI. The CDR3 is made up of 14 amino acids. J lost 2 bases, V lost 7 bases, and 6 bases had no gene match. The CDR3, as DNA: TGCGCCAGCACCCGGGACTACAACACAGATACGCAGTATTTT. Residues: CASTRDYNTDTQYF.

Comment on this clonotype: One end of the junction does not line up with germline, which may come from a read error. V is TRBV6-5 and J is TRBJ1-1, with D perhaps matching TRBD1 (5 bases). Germline values: CDR1 MNHEY, CDR2 SVGAGI. The CDR3 loop spans 13 amino acids. As DNA, the CDR3 is TGTGTCAGCAACCGGGGCTCGGGGACTGAAGCTTTCTTT. This translates into CVSNRGSGTEAFF.

V gene TRBV29-1 combines with J gene TRBJ2-1, with 9 bases identical to TRBD1. The trim removed 7 bases at V and 9 bases at J, leaving 10 bases unmatched. The CDR3 length is 13 residues. Germline V gene sequence: CDR1 SQVTM, CDR2 ANQGSEA. The chain's CDR3 is CSEGQGKDSEQFF. The CDR3 region has the DNA TGCAGCGAAGGACAGGGGAAGGATAGTGAGCAGTTCTTC.

The sample holds a few counts of this clonotype. Since a much larger clone is just one base distant, this may be a read error. The CDR3 nucleotides are TGTGCCAGCACATCCGCGGGCCGGGAGACCCAGCACTTC. It yields the protein CASTSAGRETQHF. This chain uses TRBV7-9 with TRBJ2-5, with D possibly TRBD2 on 6 matching bases. The CDR3 spans 13 residues. Germline V gene lookup returns CDR1 SEHNR and CDR2 FQNEAQ (reference sequence).